The source of this TCR beta chain is a study of T cells in localized non-small cell lung cancer. Findings and limits, study-wide: The greatest T cell clonality was found in uninvolved adjacent lung (higher than in tumor). Tumor samples were not multi-region, leaving intratumor heterogeneity unexcluded. Appearances in adjacent lung were noted for a median roughly 50 of the top 100 tumor clones.

The V segment lost 4 bases and the J segment 0 bases; nucleotides outside the gene matches: 12. The V gene's germline CDR1 is SNHLY and CDR2 FYNNEI. CDR3 length equals 18 residues. The method was immunoSEQ multiplex PCR; TCRdb's version includes in-frame clones alone and lacks a portion of them. The sample gives more than 15,000 clones, about 89% of which show up once; approximately 26% is in the top ten. Regarding this clone: Antigen specificity is unknown.

The sequences come from peripheral blood, collected before any cancer treatment. This TCR was sampled from a female donor over 55 with stage III squamous cell lung carcinoma. The V and J genes are TRBV2 and TRBJ1-5; the match to TRBD1 covers 7 bases. Written as DNA, the CDR3 is TGTGCCAGCAGTGGAACCCCAGACAGGGTCAATAGCAATCAGCCCCAGCATTTT. As protein: CASSGTPDRVNSNQPQHF.